This TCR beta chain was sequenced during a study of early stage breast cancer tumors. Sequencing was performed with immunoSEQ multiplex PCR; in TCRdb, only in-frame clones are kept and a portion is missing. Of tens of thousands of clones listed, over 80% were seen once; the top ten hold less than 5%. V was trimmed by 1 base and J by 2 bases, leaving 9 bases between them. This CDR3 has 15 amino acids. CDR1 and CDR2 (germline): SEHNR, FQNEAQ (reference sequence). The chain couples TRBV7-9 to TRBJ1-3, with D tentatively TRBD1 (5 bases). The clonotype originates from a person between 65 and 80 years old with breast cancer. The specimen was blood. Written as DNA, the CDR3 is TGTGCCAGCAGCTTAGTTTCCAGGGCTGGAAACACCATATATTTT. Its protein product is CASSLVSRAGNTIYF.